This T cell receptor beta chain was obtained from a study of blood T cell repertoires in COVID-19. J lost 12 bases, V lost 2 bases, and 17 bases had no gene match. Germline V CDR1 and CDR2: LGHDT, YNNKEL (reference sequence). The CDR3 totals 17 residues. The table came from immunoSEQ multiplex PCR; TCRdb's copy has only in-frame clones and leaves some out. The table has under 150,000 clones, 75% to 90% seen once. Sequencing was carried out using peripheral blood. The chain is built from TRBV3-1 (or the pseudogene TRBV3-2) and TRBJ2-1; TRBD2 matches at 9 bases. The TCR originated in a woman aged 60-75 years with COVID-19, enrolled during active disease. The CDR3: CASSQTSGVSSGVRQFF. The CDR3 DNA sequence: TGTGCCAGCAGCCAAACCTCCGGGGTTTCTAGCGGGGTAAGGCAGTTCTTC.